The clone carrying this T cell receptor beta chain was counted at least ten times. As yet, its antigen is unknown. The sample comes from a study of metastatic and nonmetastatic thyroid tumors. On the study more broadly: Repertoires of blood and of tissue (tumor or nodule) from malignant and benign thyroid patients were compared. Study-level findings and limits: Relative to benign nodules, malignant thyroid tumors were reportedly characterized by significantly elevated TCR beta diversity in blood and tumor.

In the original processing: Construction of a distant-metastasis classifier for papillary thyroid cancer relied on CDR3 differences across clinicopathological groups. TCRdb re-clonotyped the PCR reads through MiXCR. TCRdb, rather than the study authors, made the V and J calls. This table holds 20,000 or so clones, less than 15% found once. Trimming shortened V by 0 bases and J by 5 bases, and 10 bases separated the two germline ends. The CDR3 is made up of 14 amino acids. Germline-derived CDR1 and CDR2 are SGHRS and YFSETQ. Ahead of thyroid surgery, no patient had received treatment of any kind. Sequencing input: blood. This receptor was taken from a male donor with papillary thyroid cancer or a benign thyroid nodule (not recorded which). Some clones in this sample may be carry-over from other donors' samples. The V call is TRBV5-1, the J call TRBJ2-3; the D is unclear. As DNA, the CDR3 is TGCGCCAGCAGCTTGGGACAAACACGAGATACGCAGTATTTT. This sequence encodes CASSLGQTRDTQYF.